This TCR beta chain appears in the sequencing data of a study of T cells in Graves' hyperthyroidism and ophthalmopathy. The study, taken as a whole, reports: A model of 13 V-J features distinguished ophthalmopathy from stable hyperthyroidism.

Trimming cost V 0 bases and J 1 base; bases outside gene matches: 3. Germline-derived CDR1 and CDR2 are SGHRS and YFSETQ. The CDR3 spans 16 residues. This clonotype was seen at least ten times. The antigen is undetermined. Using RNA transcripts as the source, TCR beta CDR3 regions were amplified. The HTBI primer set served for first-round RT-PCR of the TCR CDR3. TCRdb redid the calling of the multiplex PCR reads with MiXCR, one entry per CDR3 protein. Here the sample spans under 350,000 distinct CDR3 sequences, 20% to 25% being singletons. This chain links TRBV5-1 with TRBJ2-1; 8 nucleotides match TRBD2. The TCR was taken from a woman aged 45-65 years with Graves' hyperthyroidism. The sequenced sample consisted of blood. Written as DNA, the CDR3 is TGCGCCAGCAGCTTGGAAGTAGCGGGATCCTACAATGAGCAGTTCTTC. It is translated as CASSLEVAGSYNEQFF.